The next 26 T cell receptor beta chains were all read from a single sample in a study of vaccination effects on CD4 cells after COVID-19. The antigens for these receptors are not known. Peptide-pool stimulation followed by sequencing identified expanded antigen-specific CD4+ clonotypes in the ViraFEST assay. The authors isolated CD4+ T cells after approximately 9 days of culture. It was two doses of either the BNT162b2 or mRNA-1273 vaccine that participants received. Sequenced by immunoSEQ multiplex PCR; TCRdb stores in-frame clones only, minus some. The data contain 80,000 to 95,000 clones, under 85% of them singletons. This specimen consisted of CD4+ T cells from PBMCs cultured with HCoV-OC43 spike peptides, obtained after COVID-19 vaccination. Subset noted: HCoV-OC43 spike overlapping peptide pool stimulation. These receptors originate from a human donor who received a COVID-19 vaccine.

V usage is TRBV29-1 and J usage is TRBJ2-3; the D call may be TRBD1 or TRBD2 (6 bases each). The germline V gene encodes CDR1 SQVTM and CDR2 ANQGSEA. V was trimmed by 1 base and J by 2 bases, leaving 10 bases between them. The CDR3 sequence is 14 residues long. The DNA of the CDR3 is TGCAGCGTTGAAGCGGGGGCTTCCACAGATACGCAGTATTTT. Translating gives CSVEAGASTDTQYF.

The CDR3 sequence: CASSLPGGTGELFF. CDR3 DNA: TGTGCCAGCTCACTTCCCGGGGGTACCGGGGAGCTGTTTTTT. The V gene is TRBV18, the J gene TRBJ2-2, with D perhaps matching TRBD2 (6 bases). The CDR3 contains 14 residues. Trimming shortened V by 4 bases and J by 5 bases, and 11 bases separated the two germline ends. Germline-derived CDR1 and CDR2 are KGHSH and LQKENI.

This chain uses TRBV29-1 with TRBJ2-4; 7 bases fit TRBD2. The V gene end was trimmed by 5 bases and the J gene end by 1 base; junction bases not matched to a gene: 5. This CDR3 is 14 amino acids long. CDR1 is SQVTM, CDR2 ANQGSEA, per germline. This chain's CDR3 is CSVREDPAKNIQYF. For the CDR3, the DNA is TGCAGCGTTCGGGAGGACCCCGCCAAAAACATTCAGTACTTC.

The chain is built from TRBV28 and TRBJ1-3, with D unresolved. The V gene's germline CDR1 is MDHEN and CDR2 SYDVKM. CDR3 size: 12 residues. Trimming removed 6 bases at V and 7 bases at J, with 10 bases between. This CDR3 reads CASSPLRNTIYF. CDR3 nucleotides: TGTGCCAGCAGCCCGCTACGGAACACCATATATTTT.

The chain combines TRBV7-9 with TRBJ2-3; unclear D gene. Germline assignment: CDR1 SEHNR and CDR2 FQNEAQ (reference sequence). This CDR3 comprises 13 residues. V was clipped by 1 base and J by 1 base, with 3 bases between them. In DNA form, the CDR3 reads TGTGCCAGCAGCTTAGGAGGCACAGATACGCAGTATTTT. Its translation: CASSLGGTDTQYF.

The chain carries TRBV19 and TRBJ1-1; D remains ambiguous. In germline, CDR1 is LNHDA, CDR2 SQIVND (reference sequence). V was clipped by 3 bases and J by 4 bases, with 12 bases between them. The CDR3 has 14 residues. CDR3 DNA sequence: TGTGCCAGTAGTATTCTACGACGGGGCACTGAAGCTTTCTTT. Protein sequence: CASSILRRGTEAFF.

J is TRBJ1-4 and V is TRBV5-1, with D possibly matching TRBD1 (5 bases). The CDR3 spans 17 residues. Germline CDR1 is SGHRS and CDR2 is YFSETQ. V was pared by 0 bases and J by 6 bases, with 18 bases between. CDR3 DNA sequence: TGCGCCAGCAGCTTGGCCCGCCGCGGGGGGAGGGATGAAAAACTGTTTTTT. Translation: CASSLARRGGRDEKLFF. Drawing the rest from reference TRBV5-1 and TRBJ1-4, the complete variable domain is KAGVTQTPRYLIKTRGQQVTLSCSPISGHRSVSWYQQTPGQGLQFLFEYFSETQRNKGNFPGRFSGRQFSNSRSEMNVSTLELGDSALYLCASSLARRGGRDEKLFFGSGTQLSVL.

CDR3 amino acids: CASPRPGQGGMNTEAFF. The CDR3 DNA is TGTGCCAGCCCGAGACCGGGACAGGGGGGCATGAACACTGAAGCTTTCTTT. The chain recombines TRBV28 with TRBJ1-1; 11 nucleotides align to TRBD1. The germline CDR1 and CDR2 sequences are MDHEN and SYDVKM. The CDR3 consists of 17 residues. Trimming removed 8 bases from V and 0 bases from J; junction bases left unmatched: 11.

The rearrangement links TRBV2 to TRBJ1-2, with 7 bases aligning to TRBD1. V gave up 4 bases and J gave up 0 bases; unmatched junction bases: 2. The CDR3 runs 14 residues. Germline CDR1 reads SNHLY; CDR2 reads FYNNEI. Here the CDR3 reads CASSGRGANYGYTF. CDR3 DNA sequence: TGTGCCAGCAGTGGCAGGGGGGCTAACTATGGCTACACCTTC. The full variable domain, in which reference TRBV2 and TRBJ1-2 provide the parts outside the CDR3, is EPEVTQTPSHQVTQMGQEVILRCVPISNHLYFYWYRQILGQKVEFLVSFYNNEISEKSEIFDDQFSVERPDGSNFTLKIRSTKLEDSAMYFCASSGRGANYGYTFGSGTRLTVV.

This chain uses TRBV18 with TRBJ1-2; D is uncertain. From germline, CDR1 is KGHSH and CDR2 LQKENI. The CDR3 consists of 17 residues. Trimming cost V 3 bases and J 0 bases, with 17 bases left between them. The CDR3 DNA is TGTGCCAGCTCACCTACTATGGGCAGAACCACTAACTATGGCTACACCTTC. Translating gives CASSPTMGRTTNYGYTF.

This chain links TRBV28 with TRBJ2-5, with no clear D. Germline values: CDR1 MDHEN, CDR2 SYDVKM. This CDR3 is 15 amino acids long. Trimming shortened V by 5 bases and J by 5 bases, and 18 bases separated the two germline ends. The DNA for the CDR3 is TGTGCCAGCAGTCTCCTGAAAACCTCCGGGGAGACCCAGTACTTC. Residues: CASSLLKTSGETQYF.

The rearrangement links TRBV6-4 to TRBJ1-1, with 8 bases that match TRBD1. The trim removed 7 bases at V and 2 bases at J, leaving 6 bases unmatched. Germline CDR1 MRHNA, CDR2 SNTAGT. The CDR3 runs to 14 residues. The CDR3 DNA sequence: TGTGCCAGCAAAATGGGACAGGATAACACTGAAGCTTTCTTT. Its protein is CASKMGQDNTEAFF.

This chain connects TRBV5-1 to TRBJ2-5; 7 positions agree with TRBD2. Germline V lookup: CDR1 SGHRS, CDR2 YFSETQ. The CDR3 spans 16 residues. The J segment lost 2 bases and the V segment lost 0 bases, leaving 7 bases of the junction unmatched. CDR3 in amino acids: CASSLGGGLGQETQYF. For the CDR3, the DNA is TGCGCCAGCAGCTTGGGGGGGGGATTGGGGCAAGAGACCCAGTACTTC. The full variable domain, in which reference TRBV5-1 and TRBJ2-5 provide the parts outside the CDR3, is KAGVTQTPRYLIKTRGQQVTLSCSPISGHRSVSWYQQTPGQGLQFLFEYFSETQRNKGNFPGRFSGRQFSNSRSEMNVSTLELGDSALYLCASSLGGGLGQETQYFGPGTRLLVL.

The DNA of the CDR3 is TGTGCCAGCAGCCAAGATCAGTGGACAGGGGGCAAAGAGACCCAGTACTTC. Encoded protein: CASSQDQWTGGKETQYF. The chain employs TRBV4-2 and TRBJ2-5, with 11 bases aligning to TRBD1. The CDR3 sequence is 17 residues long. V shed 0 bases and J 3 bases; nucleotides not matched to a gene: 6. Germline lookup yields CDR1 LGHNA and CDR2 YNFKEQ.

This clone was found a few times. J is TRBJ1-1 and V is TRBV7-2; TRBD1 matches 7 bases. CDR3 length: 13 amino acids. CDR1 and CDR2 from the germline V gene are SGHTA and FQGNSA. With 3 bases clipped from V and 5 bases from J, the junction kept 3 bases outside the gene matches. CDR3 in DNA: TGTGCCAGCAGCTTCAGGGGGGGTACTGAAGCTTTCTTT. Protein product: CASSFRGGTEAFF.

The chain carries TRBV18 and TRBJ1-3, with TRBD1 matching over 7 bases. V shed 2 bases and J 4 bases; nucleotides not matched to a gene: 2. This CDR3 has 14 residues. Germline-derived CDR1 and CDR2 are KGHSH and LQKENI. CDR3 bases: TGTGCCAGCTCACCAGCGACAGGGGGAAACACCATATATTTT. Its protein product is CASSPATGGNTIYF.

The chain has TRBV7-2 and TRBJ1-2; 7 bases map to TRBD1. Germline CDR1 reads SGHTA; CDR2 reads FQGNSA. The CDR3 length is 13 residues. Germline trimming cut 6 bases from V and 1 base from J; bases unmatched to any gene: 2. The CDR3 sequence is CASSRDSNYGYTF. For the CDR3, the DNA is TGTGCCAGCAGTCGGGACAGTAACTATGGCTACACCTTC.

V usage is TRBV7-2 and J usage is TRBJ2-7; a weak D match, TRBD2 (5 bases). The CDR3 loop spans 15 amino acids. V dropped 1 base and J dropped 3 bases, with 13 bases sitting between them. The germline gives CDR1 SGHTA, CDR2 FQGNSA. The CDR3 region has the DNA TGTGCCAGCAGCTTAGGAGGCCTACGGGGCTACGAGCAGTACGTC. Protein: CASSLGGLRGYEQYV.

This clone was detected only a few times. This chain connects TRBV5-4 to TRBJ1-1, with 7 bases fitting TRBD1. The germline V gene has CDR1 SGHNT and CDR2 YYREEE (reference sequence). There are 14 residues in the CDR3. The ends lost 6 bases at V and 3 bases at J; junction bases unmatched: 8. The CDR3 loop reads CASTPGQSYTEAFF. For the CDR3, the DNA is TGTGCCAGCACCCCGGGACAGTCCTACACTGAAGCTTTCTTT.

The chain joins TRBV11-3 to TRBJ1-1, with 7 bases fitting TRBD1. The length of the CDR3 is 15 residues. Germline trimming cut 5 bases from V and 0 bases from J; bases unmatched to any gene: 6. CDR1 and CDR2 from the germline V gene are SGHNT and YENEEA. CDR3 region: CASSPTGQLNTEAFF. The CDR3 nucleotides are TGTGCCAGCAGCCCCACGGGACAGTTGAACACTGAAGCTTTCTTT.

This clone is a singleton in its sample. V gene TRBV7-2 combines with J gene TRBJ2-3; 15 nucleotides match TRBD2. In germline, CDR1 is SGHTA, CDR2 FQGNSA. V lost 4 bases to trimming and J lost 1 base; unmatched junction nucleotides: 9. This CDR3 contains 19 residues. The CDR3 sequence is CASSYLWTSGGGRTDTQYF. The CDR3 DNA reads as TGTGCCAGCAGCTACTTATGGACTAGCGGGGGGGGACGCACAGATACGCAGTATTTT. Full variable domain (rest looked up from reference TRBV7-2 and TRBJ2-3): GAGVSQSPSNKVTEKGKDVELRCDPISGHTALYWYRQSLGQGLEFLIYFQGNSAPDKSGLPSDRFSAERTGGSVSTLTIQRTQQEDSAVYLCASSYLWTSGGGRTDTQYFGPGTRLTVL.

This clone has just a few counts. The chain joins TRBV6-5 to TRBJ2-1; 7 bases line up with TRBD1. Germline-derived CDR1 and CDR2 are MNHEY and SVGAGI. The CDR3 is made up of 15 amino acids. Trimming cost V 0 bases and J 10 bases; bases outside gene matches: 9. The CDR3 DNA sequence: TGTGCCAGCAGTTACTCGGGGTCGACAGGGAGAGAGCAGTTCTTC. Its protein is CASSYSGSTGREQFF.

This chain uses TRBV27 with TRBJ1-1; D not resolved. Trimming removed 6 bases from V and 5 bases from J, with 19 bases in between. The CDR3 spans 15 residues. The V gene's germline CDR1 is MNHEY and CDR2 SMNVEV (reference sequence). CDR3 amino acids: CASRPPVGKITEAFF. The CDR3 DNA reads TGTGCCAGCAGGCCCCCGGTAGGGAAGATAACTGAAGCTTTCTTT.

This clone was seen once. This chain joins TRBV27 and TRBJ2-7; 7 bases align to TRBD1. This CDR3 is built from 15 residues. The V gene end was trimmed by 3 bases and the J gene end by 3 bases; junction bases not matched to a gene: 8. CDR1 is MNHEY and CDR2 is SMNVEV in the germline V gene (reference sequence). CDR3 sequence: CASSLGDSGFYEQYV. The CDR3 coding sequence is TGTGCCAGCAGTTTGGGGGACAGTGGCTTCTACGAGCAGTACGTC.

The CDR3 coding sequence is TGTGCCAGCAGCTTAGCCTGGACAGGATCCTCTGGGGCCAACGTCCTGACTTTC. Translating it yields CASSLAWTGSSGANVLTF. V is TRBV11-3 and J is TRBJ2-6, with TRBD1 matching 7 bases. CDR1 is SGHNT, CDR2 YENEEA, per germline. The length of the CDR3 is 18 residues. J gave up 0 bases and V 1 base, and 6 bases lay outside the gene matches.

The rearrangement uses TRBV12-3 or TRBV12-4 and TRBJ1-5, with D unclear. The CDR3 spans 13 residues. Trimming cost V 5 bases and J 4 bases, with 9 bases left between them. The CDR3 loop is CASSPSQNQPQHF. CDR3 in DNA: TGTGCCAGCAGTCCCAGTCAAAATCAGCCCCAGCATTTT.